Listed here is a single T cell receptor (beta chain). This clone's antigen is unknown. A junction boundary mismatches the germline segment, possibly from a read error. Preparation of the library involved 5' RACE. TCRdb lists the instrument as Illumina HiSeq 2500. A second PCR of 7 to 11 cycles was performed with a sample-barcoded 5' primer and a J-beta primer mix. Each TCR beta cDNA molecule received a unique molecular identifier from a template-switch 5' adaptor carrying 12 random nucleotides. At least 2.5 million CDR3-containing paired-end reads were obtained from each sample. First-strand cDNA was synthesized from all RNA with the Mint cDNA synthesis kit, primed by a TRBC-specific oligonucleotide. Following uracil-DNA glycosylase treatment, all cDNA underwent a first 18-cycle PCR with the universal primers M1SS and BC2_uni_R. In the paper's pipeline: For normalization, 1 million high-quality reads, each with a distinct molecular identifier, were randomly selected from each sample. Reads with shared molecular identifiers were discarded instead of being binned into consensus sequences. CDR3 identification, clonotype clustering and error correction used MiTCR with a Q25 quality threshold and the strictest error-elimination algorithm. A nonparametric unseen species model with Euler transformation was used to estimate a lower bound on total TCR beta diversity. TCRdb reworked the public reads: Q25 trimming with fastp, MiXCR clone assembly, productive beta chains retained. Identical CDR3 protein sequences are pooled into one entry, listed with their most common genes and DNA. The V and J calls, along with clone size, are taken from TCRdb and not from the paper's own processing. For this sample the table gives about 1,500,000 distinct CDR3 sequences, of which approximately 30% were detected only once. The ten biggest clones cover around 7.7% of the sample.

Systemically healthy Caucasian individuals from Russia, 39 in total and aged about 6 to 95 years, were included as donors. Each donor gave ten milliliters of peripheral blood, collected into EDTA-treated Vacutainer tubes. Ficoll-Paque density-gradient centrifugation was used to isolate PBMCs, with at least 6.5 million obtained per sample. Total RNA was extracted from PBMCs with Trizol reagent, with at least 6 micrograms obtained per sample. Naive CD45RAhigh/CD27high T cell percentages were measured by flow cytometry on a PBMC aliquot from every donor. This record comes from a study of blood T cells in healthy people across ages (dated by TCRdb to between 2014 and 2016). Some background on the complete study: Template switching captured roughly one uniquely barcoded TCR beta cDNA molecule per two T cells in model experiments. To track age-related changes in TCR beta repertoire diversity, the study relied on deep sequencing normalized with unique cDNA molecular identifiers. Four age groups were formed from the donors: young (average approximately 15 years), middle-aged (around 41), aged (62) and long-lived (roughly 88). To avoid experimental bias, donors of different ages were randomly spread across the sequencing lanes. The study analyzed two additional independent replicas of 1 million unique cDNA reads from the same blood draw for two donors, one aged 18 to 29 and one aged 80 or older. General conclusions and limits of the study: As age increased, observed TCR beta diversity per million T cells dropped in a roughly linear way, and a significant reduction was already evident by age 40. Estimates of total diversity based on one million sequenced T cells were considered lower bounds and underestimates. Donor CMV infection status was unknown, potentially confounding age-related changes in expanded clonotypes. The long-lived group showed more naive CD4+ T cells, fewer expanded clones and increased TCR diversity than the aged group, suggesting age selection. Conclusive comparison of naive and antigen-experienced compartments was prevented by the profiling of bulk unsorted PBMCs. A strong correlation was found between observed TCR beta diversity and the percentage of naive T cells measured by flow cytometry.

The CDR3 goes from the cysteine to the phenylalanine over 13 residues. Only the CDR3 DNA is retained, 39 bases long and in frame from the first base. CDR1 and CDR2 were assigned from the germline V gene as MNHEY and SVGAGI. Rearrangement joined TRBV6-5 to TRBJ2-5; the D call is possibly TRBD1 or TRBD2, each sharing 5 bases. Gene TRBJ2-7 matches the end of the DNA better, so the J call may be wrong. The TCR originated in a woman aged 25 to 39 in good health. The sequenced sample was blood. The bases read TGTGCCGGCAGGGACCTTAACCGCTACGAGCAGTACTTC. Its protein product is CAGRDLNRYEQYF.